This TCR beta chain was captured in a study of T cells in Graves' hyperthyroidism and ophthalmopathy (dated by TCRdb to about 2019). Broadly, across the study: Peripheral blood was collected at initial diagnosis, before any treatment. To identify distinguishing TCR V-J signatures, a discovery cohort of 90 to 100 patients was used, comprising 40 to 45 with Graves' ophthalmopathy and 57 with stable Graves' hyperthyroidism. An independent validation cohort of about 19 hyperthyroidism patients and more than 15 patients who later progressed to ophthalmopathy tested prospective prediction of ophthalmopathy. For training and testing, the roughly 100 patients in the discovery cohort were randomly divided in a 7:3 ratio. In roughly six Graves' hyperthyroidism patients, the study also compared T-cell repertoires from thyroid tissue with T-cell repertoires from blood. After blood sampling, hyperthyroidism patients were treated with methimazole at a starting dose of 30 mg daily, and ophthalmopathy patients were treated with high-dose intravenous methylprednisolone. TCR Vbeta CDR3 sequencing of 130 to 150 peripheral blood samples (under 45 ophthalmopathy, approximately 80 hyperthyroidism and roughly 17 progressor patients) is reported in the paper.

Details on this clonotype: Its antigen specificity is not known. No much larger clone exists at a distance of one base, and base qualities are not known.

The TCR beta CDR3 regions were amplified from RNA transcripts. The TCR CDR3 was subjected to a first round of RT-PCR using the HTBI primer set and the Qiagen OneStep RT-PCR kit. A second multiplex PCR round built the libraries, followed by size selection and purification. The libraries were sequenced on an Illumina HiSeq2000 using paired-end 100 bp reads. As for the original processing: SOAPnuke was used to process the raw data, removing reads that contained adapters or uncalled bases, had a mean Phred below 15, or lacked an exact match to the constant primer or identifier. High-quality paired reads were merged using COPE v1.2.5, and each unique nucleotide sequence was defined as a clonotype. MiTCR v1.1 was used to align clonotypes to the IMGT TRBV, TRBD and TRBJ reference segments. Analysis was restricted to V-J combinations with a frequency above 0.0001, which covered 99% to 99.2% of repertoires. The TCS score was defined as F50 (clonal expansion) divided by E x V (chaos), with BLOSUM62-based TCRdist calculated between CDR3 peptides within each V-J. Welch's t-statistics and random forest reduced several hundred V-J features to 13, which were used in a naive Bayes classifier (R e1071). The public reads were reanalyzed by TCRdb: fastp trimming at Q25, MiXCR alignment, in-frame beta chains only. Merged by CDR3 protein, the rows form single entries marked with the most common genes and DNA. The V and J calls were determined by TCRdb, not by the authors. The sample records fewer than 550,000 distinct CDR3 sequences, around 16% of which are singletons. The ten top clones hold 13% to 15% of the sample.

Stable Graves' hyperthyroidism was defined as the absence of progression to ophthalmopathy over 18 months of follow-up. Hyperthyroidism patients were newly diagnosed, had a disease duration of under 2 months, and were aged 18 to 65 years. Patients with uncontrolled infections, other autoimmune diseases, pregnancy or lactation were excluded. Clinical symptoms, serum thyroxine and TRAb, thyroid ultrasound, and orbital computed tomography formed the basis for the diagnoses. PBMCs were isolated from around 10 ml of fresh peripheral blood by Ficoll-Paque density gradient centrifugation. Trizol reagent was used to extract total RNA, and RNA quality was then checked on an Agilent 2100 Bioanalyzer. General findings and caveats noted by the study authors: In validation, progression to ophthalmopathy was predicted by the model with roughly 69% sensitivity and approximately 78% specificity, a median of roughly 6.4 months before onset. Most expanded thyroid clonotypes (frequency above 0.001) were also found in blood, which suggests that blood repertoires may mirror thyroid immune responses. A 13 V-J signature model separated ophthalmopathy from stable hyperthyroidism, with 87.88% sensitivity and 81.08% specificity in cross-validation and 80%/75% in testing. Sample size was not statistically predetermined, and investigators were not blinded to group allocation.

The cysteine opens and the phenylalanine closes a CDR3 of 14 amino acids. Just the 42-base CDR3 DNA is kept, in frame starting at base 1. Here V drops 10 bases and J drops 6 bases, and the junction holds 14 bases not matched to any gene. CDR1 and CDR2, looked up from the germline V gene, are MNHNS and SASEGT. The V and J genes are TRBV6-1 and TRBJ1-1; 7 central bases correspond to TRBD1. The sequencing input was blood. The receptor was derived from a woman aged 18-29 years with Graves' hyperthyroidism. The CDR3 protein sequence reads: CATLGRGLGAEAFF. The nucleotide sequence reads TGTGCCACCCTAGGAAGGGGGCTGGGGGCTGAAGCTTTCTTT.